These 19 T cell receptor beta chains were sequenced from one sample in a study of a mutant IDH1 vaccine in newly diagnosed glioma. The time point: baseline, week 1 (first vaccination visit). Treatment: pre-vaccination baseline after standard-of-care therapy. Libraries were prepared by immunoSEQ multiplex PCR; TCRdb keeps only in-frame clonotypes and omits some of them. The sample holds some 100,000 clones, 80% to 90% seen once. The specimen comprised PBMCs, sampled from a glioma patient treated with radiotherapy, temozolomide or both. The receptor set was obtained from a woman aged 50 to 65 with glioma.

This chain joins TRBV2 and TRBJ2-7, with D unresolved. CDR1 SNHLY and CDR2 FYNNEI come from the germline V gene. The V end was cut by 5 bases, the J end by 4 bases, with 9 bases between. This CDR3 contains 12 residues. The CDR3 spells CASSPTSYEQYF. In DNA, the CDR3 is TGTGCCAGCAGTCCAACCTCTTACGAGCAGTACTTC.

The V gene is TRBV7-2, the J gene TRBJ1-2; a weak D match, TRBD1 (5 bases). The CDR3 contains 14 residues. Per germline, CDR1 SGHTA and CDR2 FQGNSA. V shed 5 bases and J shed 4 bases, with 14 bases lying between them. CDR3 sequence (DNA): TGTGCCAGCAGCCCTTTCAGCACAGGCTATGGCTACACCTTC. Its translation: CASSPFSTGYGYTF.

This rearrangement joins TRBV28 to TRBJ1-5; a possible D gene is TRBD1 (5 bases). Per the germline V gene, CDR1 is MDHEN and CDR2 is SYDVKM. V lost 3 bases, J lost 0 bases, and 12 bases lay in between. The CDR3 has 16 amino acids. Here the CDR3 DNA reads TGTGCCAGCAGTTTGGTGGTGGGGGTTAGCAATCAGCCCCAGCATTTT. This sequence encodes CASSLVVGVSNQPQHF.

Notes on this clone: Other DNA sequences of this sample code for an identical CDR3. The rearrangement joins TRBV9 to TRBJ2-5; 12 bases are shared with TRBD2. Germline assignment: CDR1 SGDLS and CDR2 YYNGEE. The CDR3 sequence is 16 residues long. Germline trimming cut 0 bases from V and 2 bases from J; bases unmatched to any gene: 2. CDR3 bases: TGTGCCAGCAGCGTAGGGACTAGCGGGGCACAAGAGACCCAGTACTTC. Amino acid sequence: CASSVGTSGAQETQYF. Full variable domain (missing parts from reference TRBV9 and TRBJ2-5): DSGVTQTPKHLITATGQRVTLRCSPRSGDLSVYWYQQSLDQGLQFLIQYYNGEERAKGNILERFSAQQFPDLHSELNLSSLELGDSALYFCASSVGTSGAQETQYFGPGTRLLVL.

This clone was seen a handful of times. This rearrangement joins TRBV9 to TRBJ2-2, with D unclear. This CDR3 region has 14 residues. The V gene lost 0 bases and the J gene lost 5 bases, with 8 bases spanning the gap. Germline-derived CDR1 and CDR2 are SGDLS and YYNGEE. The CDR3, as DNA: TGTGCCAGCAGCGTAGAAGCAGCTACCGGGGAGCTGTTTTTT. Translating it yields CASSVEAATGELFF.

The CDR3 here is CASRTAEGGGIPYEQYF. The CDR3 DNA sequence: TGCGCCAGCAGAACAGCGGAGGGGGGCGGAATTCCCTACGAGCAGTACTTC. J is TRBJ2-7 and V is TRBV10-1; D possibly matches TRBD1 or TRBD2 (6 bases each). The CDR3 length is 17 residues. V was clipped by 6 bases and J by 2 bases, with 23 bases between them. Germline V gene sequence: CDR1 WNHNN, CDR2 SYGVQD (reference sequence).

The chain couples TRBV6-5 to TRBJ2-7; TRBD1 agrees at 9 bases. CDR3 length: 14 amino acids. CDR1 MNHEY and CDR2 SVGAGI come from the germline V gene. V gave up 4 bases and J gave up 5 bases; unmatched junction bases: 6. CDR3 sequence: CASSSGTGLDEQYF. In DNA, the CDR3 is TGTGCCAGCAGTTCCGGGACAGGGCTGGACGAGCAGTACTTC.

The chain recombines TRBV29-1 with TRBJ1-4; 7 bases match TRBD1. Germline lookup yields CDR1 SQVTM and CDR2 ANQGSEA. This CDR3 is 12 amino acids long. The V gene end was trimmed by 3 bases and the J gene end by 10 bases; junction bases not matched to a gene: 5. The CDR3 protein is CSVDRGSGKLFF. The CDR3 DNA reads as TGCAGCGTTGACAGGGGGAGCGGAAAACTGTTTTTT.

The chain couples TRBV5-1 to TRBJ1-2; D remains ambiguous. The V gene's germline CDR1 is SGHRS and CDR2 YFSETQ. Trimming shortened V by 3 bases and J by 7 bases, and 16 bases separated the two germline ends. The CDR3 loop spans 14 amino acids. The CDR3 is CASSSQRGRGGYTF. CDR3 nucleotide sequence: TGCGCCAGCAGCTCCCAGCGAGGCCGGGGTGGCTACACCTTC.

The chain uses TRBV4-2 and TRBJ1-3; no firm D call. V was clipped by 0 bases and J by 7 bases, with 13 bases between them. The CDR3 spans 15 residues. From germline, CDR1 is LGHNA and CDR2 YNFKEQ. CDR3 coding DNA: TGTGCCAGCAGCCAAGATCCCGCGGAAAAGAACACCATATATTTT. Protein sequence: CASSQDPAEKNTIYF.

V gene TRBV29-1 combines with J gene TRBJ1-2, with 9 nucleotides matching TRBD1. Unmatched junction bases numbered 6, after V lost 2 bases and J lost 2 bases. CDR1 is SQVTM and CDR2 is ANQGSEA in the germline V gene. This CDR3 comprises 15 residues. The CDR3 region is CSVEKTGGSNYGYTF. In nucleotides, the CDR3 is TGCAGCGTTGAAAAGACAGGGGGGTCGAACTATGGCTACACCTTC.

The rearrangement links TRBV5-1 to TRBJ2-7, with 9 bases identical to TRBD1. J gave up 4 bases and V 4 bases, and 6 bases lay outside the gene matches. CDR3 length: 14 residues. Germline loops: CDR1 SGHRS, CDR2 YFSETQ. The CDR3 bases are TGCGCCAGCAGCGGGGGACAGGGCGAATACGAGCAGTACTTC. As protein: CASSGGQGEYEQYF.

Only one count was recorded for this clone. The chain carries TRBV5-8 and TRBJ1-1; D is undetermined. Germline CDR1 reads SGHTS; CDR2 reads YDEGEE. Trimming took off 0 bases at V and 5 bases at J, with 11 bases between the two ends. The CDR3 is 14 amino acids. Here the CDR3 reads CASSLAGSWTEAFF. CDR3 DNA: TGTGCCAGCAGCTTGGCGGGGTCCTGGACTGAAGCTTTCTTT.

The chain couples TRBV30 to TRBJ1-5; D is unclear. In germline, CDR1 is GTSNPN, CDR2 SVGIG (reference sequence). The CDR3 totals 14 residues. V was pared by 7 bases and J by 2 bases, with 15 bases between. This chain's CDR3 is CALEMAAGNQPQHF. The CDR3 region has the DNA TGTGCCTTAGAAATGGCGGCAGGCAATCAGCCCCAGCATTTT.

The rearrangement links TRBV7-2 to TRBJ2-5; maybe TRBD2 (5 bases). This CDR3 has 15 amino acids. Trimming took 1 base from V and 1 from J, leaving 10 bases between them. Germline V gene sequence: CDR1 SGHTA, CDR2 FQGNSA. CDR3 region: CASSLGRGLQETQYF. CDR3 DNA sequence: TGTGCCAGCAGCTTAGGTCGCGGGCTCCAAGAGACCCAGTACTTC.

The CDR3 DNA reads TGTGCCATCAGTGAGTCGGCAGTTGGAAACACCATATATTTT. Residues: CAISESAVGNTIYF. V usage is TRBV10-3 and J usage is TRBJ1-3; D gene unclear. There are 14 residues in the CDR3. Germline lookup yields CDR1 ENHRY and CDR2 SYGVKD. V was trimmed by 0 bases and J by 3 bases, leaving 6 bases between them.

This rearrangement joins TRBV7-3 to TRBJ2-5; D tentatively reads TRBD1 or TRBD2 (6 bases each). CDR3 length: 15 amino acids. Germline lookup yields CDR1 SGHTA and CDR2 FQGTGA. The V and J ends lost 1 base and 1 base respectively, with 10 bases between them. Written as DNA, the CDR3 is TGTGCCAGCAGCTTAAGAGGGGGGCCCCAAGAGACCCAGTACTTC. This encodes CASSLRGGPQETQYF. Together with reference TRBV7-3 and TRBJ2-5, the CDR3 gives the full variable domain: GAGVSQTPSNKVTEKGKYVELRCDPISGHTALYWYRQSLGQGPEFLIYFQGTGAADDSGLPNDRFFAVRPEGSVSTLKIQRTERGDSAVYLCASSLRGGPQETQYFGPGTRLLVL.

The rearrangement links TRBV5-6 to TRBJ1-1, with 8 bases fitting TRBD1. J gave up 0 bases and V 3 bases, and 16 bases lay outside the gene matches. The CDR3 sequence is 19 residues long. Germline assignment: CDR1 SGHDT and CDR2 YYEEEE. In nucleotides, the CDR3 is TGTGCCAGCAGCTCCCTAAACGGGCAGGGGGCTTCAATGAACACTGAAGCTTTCTTT. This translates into CASSSLNGQGASMNTEAFF.

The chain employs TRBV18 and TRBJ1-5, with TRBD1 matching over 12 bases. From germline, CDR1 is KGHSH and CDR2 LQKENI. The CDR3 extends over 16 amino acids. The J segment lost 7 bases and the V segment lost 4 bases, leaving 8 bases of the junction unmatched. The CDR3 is CASSLGGTGGRQPQHF. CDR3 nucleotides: TGTGCCAGCTCACTCGGGGGGACAGGGGGCCGACAGCCCCAGCATTTT.